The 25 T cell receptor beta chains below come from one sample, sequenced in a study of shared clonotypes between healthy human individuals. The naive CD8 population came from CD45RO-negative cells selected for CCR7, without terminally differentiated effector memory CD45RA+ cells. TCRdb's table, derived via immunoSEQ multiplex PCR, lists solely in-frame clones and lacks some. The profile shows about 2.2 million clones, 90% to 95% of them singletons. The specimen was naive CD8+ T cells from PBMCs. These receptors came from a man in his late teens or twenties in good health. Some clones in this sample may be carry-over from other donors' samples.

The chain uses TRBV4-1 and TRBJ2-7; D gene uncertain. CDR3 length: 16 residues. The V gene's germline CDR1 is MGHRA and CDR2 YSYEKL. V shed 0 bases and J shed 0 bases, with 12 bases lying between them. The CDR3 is CASSQEWARNSYEQYF. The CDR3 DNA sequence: TGCGCCAGCAGCCAAGAATGGGCCCGGAACTCCTACGAGCAGTACTTC.

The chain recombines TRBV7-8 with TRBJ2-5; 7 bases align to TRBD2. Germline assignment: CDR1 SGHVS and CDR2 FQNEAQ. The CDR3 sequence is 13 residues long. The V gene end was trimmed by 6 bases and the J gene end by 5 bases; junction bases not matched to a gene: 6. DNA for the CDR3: TGTGCCAGCAGTTTCGGACTAGACGAGACCCAGTACTTC. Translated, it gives CASSFGLDETQYF.

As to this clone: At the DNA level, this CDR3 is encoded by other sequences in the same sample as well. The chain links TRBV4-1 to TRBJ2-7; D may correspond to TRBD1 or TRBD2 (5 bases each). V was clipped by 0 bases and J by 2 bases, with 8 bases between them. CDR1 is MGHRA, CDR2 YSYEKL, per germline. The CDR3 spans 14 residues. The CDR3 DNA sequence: TGCGCCAGCAGCCAAGATCCGGGGCCCTACGAGCAGTACTTC. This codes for CASSQDPGPYEQYF.

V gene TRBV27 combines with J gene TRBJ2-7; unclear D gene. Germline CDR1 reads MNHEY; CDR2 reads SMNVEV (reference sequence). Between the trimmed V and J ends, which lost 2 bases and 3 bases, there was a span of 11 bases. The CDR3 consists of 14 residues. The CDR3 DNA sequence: TGTGCCAGCAGTTTAATCCAGGCGAGCTACGAGCAGTACTTC. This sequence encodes CASSLIQASYEQYF.

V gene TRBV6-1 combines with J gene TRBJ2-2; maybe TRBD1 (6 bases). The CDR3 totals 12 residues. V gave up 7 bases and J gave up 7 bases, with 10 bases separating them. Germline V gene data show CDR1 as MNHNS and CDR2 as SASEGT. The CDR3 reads CASIQGSGELFF. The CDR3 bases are TGTGCCAGCATACAGGGAAGCGGGGAGCTGTTTTTT.

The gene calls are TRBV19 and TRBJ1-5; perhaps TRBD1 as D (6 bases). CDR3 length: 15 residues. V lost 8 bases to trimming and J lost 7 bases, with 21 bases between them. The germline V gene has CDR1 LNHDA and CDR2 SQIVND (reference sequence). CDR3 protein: CASWAGGQVGQPQHF. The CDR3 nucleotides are TGTGCCAGTTGGGCGGGGGGCCAGGTCGGGCAGCCCCAGCATTTT. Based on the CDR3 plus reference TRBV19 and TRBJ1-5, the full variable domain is DGGITQSPKYLFRKEGQNVTLSCEQNLNHDAMYWYRQDPGQGLRLIYYSQIVNDFQKGDIAEGYSVSREKKESFPLTVTSAQKNPTAFYLCASWAGGQVGQPQHFGDGTRLSIL.

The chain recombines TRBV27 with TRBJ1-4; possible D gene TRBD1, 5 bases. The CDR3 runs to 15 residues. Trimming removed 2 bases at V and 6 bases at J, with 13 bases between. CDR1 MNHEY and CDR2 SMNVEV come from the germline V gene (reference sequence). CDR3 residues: CASSLNGASHEKLFF. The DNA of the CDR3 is TGTGCCAGCAGTTTAAACGGGGCATCTCATGAAAAACTGTTTTTT.

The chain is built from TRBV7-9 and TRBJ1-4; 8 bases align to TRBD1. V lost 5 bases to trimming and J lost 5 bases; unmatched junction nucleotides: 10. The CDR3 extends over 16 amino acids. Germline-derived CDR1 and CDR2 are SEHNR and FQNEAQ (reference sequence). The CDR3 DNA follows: TGTGCCAGCAGCCTCCCCGGACAGGGAAAAAATGAAAAACTGTTTTTT. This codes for CASSLPGQGKNEKLFF.

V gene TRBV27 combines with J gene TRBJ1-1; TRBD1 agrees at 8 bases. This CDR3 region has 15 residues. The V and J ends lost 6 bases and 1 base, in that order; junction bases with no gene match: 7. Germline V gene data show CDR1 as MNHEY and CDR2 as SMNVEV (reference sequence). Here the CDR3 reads CASSPGGFRNTEAFF. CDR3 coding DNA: TGTGCCAGCAGCCCAGGGGGCTTTAGGAACACTGAAGCTTTCTTT.

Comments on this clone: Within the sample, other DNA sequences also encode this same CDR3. The CDR3 loop reads CSVRTGPYEQYF. Here the CDR3 DNA reads TGCAGCGTGCGGACAGGGCCGTACGAGCAGTACTTC. The rearrangement links TRBV29-1 to TRBJ2-7, with 8 bases lining up with TRBD1. The germline V gene encodes CDR1 SQVTM and CDR2 ANQGSEA. There are 12 residues in the CDR3. After removal of 6 bases from V and 4 bases from J, the junction contained 5 bases not matched to a gene.

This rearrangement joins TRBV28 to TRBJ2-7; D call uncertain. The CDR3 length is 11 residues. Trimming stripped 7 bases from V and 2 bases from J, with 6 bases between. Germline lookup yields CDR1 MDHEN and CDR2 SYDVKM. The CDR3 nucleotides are TGTGCCAGCACCCTCGCCTACGAGCAGTACTTC. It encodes CASTLAYEQYF.

The CDR3 loop is CASSQDIHKVNTEAFF. In nucleotides, the CDR3 is TGTGCCAGCAGCCAAGATATCCACAAGGTGAACACTGAAGCTTTCTTT. The chain joins TRBV14 to TRBJ1-1; D is undetermined. The CDR3 length is 16 residues. With 0 bases removed from V and 0 bases from J, the gap between germline ends came to 11 bases. From germline, CDR1 is SGHDN and CDR2 FVKESK.

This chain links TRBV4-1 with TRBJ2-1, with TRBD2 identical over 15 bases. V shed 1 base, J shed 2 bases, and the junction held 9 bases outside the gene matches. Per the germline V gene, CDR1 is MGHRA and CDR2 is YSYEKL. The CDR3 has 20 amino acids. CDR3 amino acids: CASSQAPMGLAGGTYNEQFF. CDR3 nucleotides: TGCGCCAGCAGCCAAGCTCCTATGGGACTAGCGGGAGGTACCTACAATGAGCAGTTCTTC.

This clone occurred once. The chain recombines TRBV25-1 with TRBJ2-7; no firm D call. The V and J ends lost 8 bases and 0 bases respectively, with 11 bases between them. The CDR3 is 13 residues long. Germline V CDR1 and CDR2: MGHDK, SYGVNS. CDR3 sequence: CASVGPSSYEQYF. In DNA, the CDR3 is TGTGCCAGCGTTGGGCCGAGCTCCTACGAGCAGTACTTC.

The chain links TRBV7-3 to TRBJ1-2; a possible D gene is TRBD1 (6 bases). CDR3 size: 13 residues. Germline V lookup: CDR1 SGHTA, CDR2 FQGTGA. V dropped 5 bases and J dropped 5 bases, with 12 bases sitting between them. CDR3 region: CASSGAGEYGYTF. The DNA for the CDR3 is TGTGCCAGCAGCGGAGCAGGGGAATATGGCTACACCTTC.

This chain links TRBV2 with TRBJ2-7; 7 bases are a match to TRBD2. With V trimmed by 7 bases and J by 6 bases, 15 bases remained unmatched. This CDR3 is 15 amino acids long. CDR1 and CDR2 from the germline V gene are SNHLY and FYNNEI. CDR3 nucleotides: TGTGCCAGCATTCCCTGGGGGGAGGGCGGGTCCGAGCAGTACTTC. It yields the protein CASIPWGEGGSEQYF.

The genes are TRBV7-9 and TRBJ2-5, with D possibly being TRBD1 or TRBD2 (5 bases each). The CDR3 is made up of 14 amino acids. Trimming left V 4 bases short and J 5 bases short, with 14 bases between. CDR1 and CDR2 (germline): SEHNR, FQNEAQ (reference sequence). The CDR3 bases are TGTGCCAGCAGCTCACTAGAGCACAGGGAGACCCAGTACTTC. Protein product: CASSSLEHRETQYF.

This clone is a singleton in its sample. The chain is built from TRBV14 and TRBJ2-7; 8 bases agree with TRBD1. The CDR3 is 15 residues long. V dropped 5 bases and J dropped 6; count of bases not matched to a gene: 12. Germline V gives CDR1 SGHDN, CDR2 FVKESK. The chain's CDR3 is CASSSGPGGSGEQYF. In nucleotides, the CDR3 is TGTGCCAGCAGCTCGGGGCCAGGGGGCTCAGGCGAGCAGTACTTC.

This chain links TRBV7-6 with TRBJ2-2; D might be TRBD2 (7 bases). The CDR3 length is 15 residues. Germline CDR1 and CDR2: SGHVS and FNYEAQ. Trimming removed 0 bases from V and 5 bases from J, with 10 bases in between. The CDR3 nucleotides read TGTGCCAGCAGCTTAGCGGGAGGGGGGACCGGGGAGCTGTTTTTT. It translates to CASSLAGGGTGELFF.

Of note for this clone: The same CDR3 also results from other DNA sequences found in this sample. Here the CDR3 DNA reads TGTGCCAGCAGCCTCGAGGTATACGAGCAGTACTTC. This gives the protein CASSLEVYEQYF. The rearrangement uses TRBV7-9 and TRBJ2-7; D is ambiguous. CDR1 and CDR2 (germline): SEHNR, FQNEAQ (reference sequence). Trimming cost V 5 bases and J 4 bases, with 9 bases left between them. The CDR3 spans 12 residues.

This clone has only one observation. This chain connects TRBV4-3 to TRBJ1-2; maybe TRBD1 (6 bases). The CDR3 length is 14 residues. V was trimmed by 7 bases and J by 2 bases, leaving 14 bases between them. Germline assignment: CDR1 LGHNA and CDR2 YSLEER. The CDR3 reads CASTPARGNYGYTF. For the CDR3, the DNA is TGCGCCAGCACCCCCGCAAGGGGGAACTATGGCTACACCTTC.

Here the CDR3 DNA reads TGTGCCAGCAGCTTTAGCGGGAGTCAGAGAGATACGCAGTATTTT. Translating gives CASSFSGSQRDTQYF. The genes are TRBV7-8 and TRBJ2-3, with 9 bases matching TRBD2. The CDR3 is 15 residues long. J lost 5 bases, V lost 3 bases, and 6 bases had no gene match. CDR1 and CDR2 from the germline V gene are SGHVS and FQNEAQ.

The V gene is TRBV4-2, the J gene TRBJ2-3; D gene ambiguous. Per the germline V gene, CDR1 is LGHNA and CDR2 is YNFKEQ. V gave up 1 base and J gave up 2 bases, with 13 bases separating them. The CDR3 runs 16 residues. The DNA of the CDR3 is TGTGCCAGCAGCCAAGCGGATCGACCCCACACAGATACGCAGTATTTT. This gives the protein CASSQADRPHTDTQYF.

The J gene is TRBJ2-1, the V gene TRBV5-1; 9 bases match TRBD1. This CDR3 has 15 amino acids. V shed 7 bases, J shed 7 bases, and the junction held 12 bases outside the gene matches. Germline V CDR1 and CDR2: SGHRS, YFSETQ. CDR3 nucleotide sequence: TGCGCCAGCGCCTGGGTCCGGACAGGGGTGAATGAGCAGTTCTTC. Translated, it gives CASAWVRTGVNEQFF.

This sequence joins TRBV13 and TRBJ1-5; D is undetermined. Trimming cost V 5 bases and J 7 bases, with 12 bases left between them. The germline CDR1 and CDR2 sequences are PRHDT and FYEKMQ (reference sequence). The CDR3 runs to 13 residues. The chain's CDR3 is CASSAARGQPQHF. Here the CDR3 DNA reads TGTGCCAGCAGCGCCGCCAGAGGCCAGCCCCAGCATTTT.